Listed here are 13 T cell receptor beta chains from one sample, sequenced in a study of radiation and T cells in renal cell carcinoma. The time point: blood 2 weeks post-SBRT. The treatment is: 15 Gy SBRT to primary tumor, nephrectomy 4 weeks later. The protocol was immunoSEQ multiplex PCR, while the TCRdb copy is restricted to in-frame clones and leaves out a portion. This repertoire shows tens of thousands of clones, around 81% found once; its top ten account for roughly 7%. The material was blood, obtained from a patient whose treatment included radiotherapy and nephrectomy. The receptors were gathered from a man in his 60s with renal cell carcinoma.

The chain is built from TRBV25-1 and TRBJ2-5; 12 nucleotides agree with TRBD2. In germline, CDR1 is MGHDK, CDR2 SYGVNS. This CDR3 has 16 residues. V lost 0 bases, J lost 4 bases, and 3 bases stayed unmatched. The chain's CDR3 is CASSEYLAGGPETQYF. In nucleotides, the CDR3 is TGTGCCAGCAGTGAATACCTAGCGGGAGGGCCAGAGACCCAGTACTTC. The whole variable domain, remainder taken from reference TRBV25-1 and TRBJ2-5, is EADIYQTPRYLVIGTGKKITLECSQTMGHDKMYWYQQDPGMELHLIHYSYGVNSTEKGDLSSESTVSRIRTEHFPLTLESARPSHTSQYLCASSEYLAGGPETQYFGPGTRLLVL.

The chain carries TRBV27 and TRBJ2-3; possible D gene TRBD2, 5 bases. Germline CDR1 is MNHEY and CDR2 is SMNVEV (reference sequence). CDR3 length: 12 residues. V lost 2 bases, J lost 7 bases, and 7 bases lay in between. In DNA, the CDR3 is TGTGCCAGCAGTTTAGGACTGAATACGCAGTATTTT. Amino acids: CASSLGLNTQYF.

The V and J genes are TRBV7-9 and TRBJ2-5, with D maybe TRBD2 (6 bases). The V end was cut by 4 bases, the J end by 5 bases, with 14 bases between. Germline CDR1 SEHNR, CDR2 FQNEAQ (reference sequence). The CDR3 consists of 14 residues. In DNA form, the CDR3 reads TGTGCCAGCAGCTCTAACCGGGCGGGGGAGACCCAGTACTTC. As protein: CASSSNRAGETQYF.

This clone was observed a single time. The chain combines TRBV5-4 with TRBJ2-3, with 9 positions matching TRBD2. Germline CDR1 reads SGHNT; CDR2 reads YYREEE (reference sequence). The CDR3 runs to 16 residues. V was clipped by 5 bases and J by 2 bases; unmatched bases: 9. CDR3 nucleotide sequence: TGTGCCAGCAGGCGACTTCCTAGCGGGGCCACAGATACGCAGTATTTT. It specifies CASRRLPSGATDTQYF.

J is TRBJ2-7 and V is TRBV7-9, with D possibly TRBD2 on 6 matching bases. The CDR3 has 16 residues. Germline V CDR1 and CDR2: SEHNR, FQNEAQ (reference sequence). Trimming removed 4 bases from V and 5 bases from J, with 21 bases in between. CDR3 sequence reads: CASSSLQRRPGDEQYV. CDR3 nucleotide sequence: TGTGCCAGCAGCTCGTTACAGCGCCGTCCGGGGGACGAGCAGTACGTC.

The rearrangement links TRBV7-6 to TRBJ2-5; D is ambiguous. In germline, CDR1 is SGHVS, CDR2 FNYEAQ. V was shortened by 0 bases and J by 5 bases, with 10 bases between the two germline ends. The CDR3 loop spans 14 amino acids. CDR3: CASSLAVGGETQYF. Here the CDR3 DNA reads TGTGCCAGCAGCTTAGCGGTGGGTGGGGAGACCCAGTACTTC.

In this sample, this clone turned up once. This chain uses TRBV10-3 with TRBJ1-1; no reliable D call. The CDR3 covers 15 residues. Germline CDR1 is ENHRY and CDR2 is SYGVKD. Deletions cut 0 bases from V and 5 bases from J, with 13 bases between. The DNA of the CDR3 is TGTGCCATCAGTGAGTCGGACGGCATGGGGACTGAAGCTTTCTTT. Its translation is CAISESDGMGTEAFF.

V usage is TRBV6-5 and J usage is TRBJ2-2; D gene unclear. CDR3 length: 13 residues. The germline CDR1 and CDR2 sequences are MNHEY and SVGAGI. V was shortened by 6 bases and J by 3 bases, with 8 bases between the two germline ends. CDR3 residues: CASRPGDTGELFF. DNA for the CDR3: TGTGCCAGCAGGCCAGGAGACACCGGGGAGCTGTTTTTT.

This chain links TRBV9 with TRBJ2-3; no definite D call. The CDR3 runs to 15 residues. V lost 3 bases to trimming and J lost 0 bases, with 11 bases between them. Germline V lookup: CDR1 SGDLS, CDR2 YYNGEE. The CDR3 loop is CASSGIGMSTDTQYF. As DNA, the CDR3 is TGTGCCAGCAGCGGTATAGGTATGAGCACAGATACGCAGTATTTT.

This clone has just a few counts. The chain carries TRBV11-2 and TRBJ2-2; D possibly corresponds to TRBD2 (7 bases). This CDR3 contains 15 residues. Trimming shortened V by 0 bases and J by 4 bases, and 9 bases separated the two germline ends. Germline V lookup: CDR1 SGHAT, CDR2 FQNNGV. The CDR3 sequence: CASSLDRGATGELFF. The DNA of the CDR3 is TGTGCCAGCAGCTTAGATCGGGGGGCCACCGGGGAGCTGTTTTTT.

The CDR3 nucleotides read TGTGCCAGTAATCCGACCGGGTGGGGGAAGGACATTCAGTACTTC. Residues: CASNPTGWGKDIQYF. This chain uses TRBV19 with TRBJ2-4, with D possibly called TRBD1 or TRBD2 (5 bases each). Germline V lookup: CDR1 LNHDA, CDR2 SQIVND (reference sequence). V lost 7 bases and J lost 8, with 21 bases in between. CDR3 size: 15 residues.

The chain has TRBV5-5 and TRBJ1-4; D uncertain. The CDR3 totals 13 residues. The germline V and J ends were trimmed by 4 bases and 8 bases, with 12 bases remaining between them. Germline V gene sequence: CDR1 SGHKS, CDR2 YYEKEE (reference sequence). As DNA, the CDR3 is TGTGCCAGCAGCCTCCAAGACCGGGAAAAACTGTTTTTT. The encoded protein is CASSLQDREKLFF.

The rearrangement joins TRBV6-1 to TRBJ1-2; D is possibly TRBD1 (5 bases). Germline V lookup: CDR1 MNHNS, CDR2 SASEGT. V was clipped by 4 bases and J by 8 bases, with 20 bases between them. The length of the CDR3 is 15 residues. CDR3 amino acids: CASSGTYLRGRGYTF. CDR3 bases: TGTGCCAGCAGTGGAACCTACCTTCGGGGACGCGGCTACACCTTC.